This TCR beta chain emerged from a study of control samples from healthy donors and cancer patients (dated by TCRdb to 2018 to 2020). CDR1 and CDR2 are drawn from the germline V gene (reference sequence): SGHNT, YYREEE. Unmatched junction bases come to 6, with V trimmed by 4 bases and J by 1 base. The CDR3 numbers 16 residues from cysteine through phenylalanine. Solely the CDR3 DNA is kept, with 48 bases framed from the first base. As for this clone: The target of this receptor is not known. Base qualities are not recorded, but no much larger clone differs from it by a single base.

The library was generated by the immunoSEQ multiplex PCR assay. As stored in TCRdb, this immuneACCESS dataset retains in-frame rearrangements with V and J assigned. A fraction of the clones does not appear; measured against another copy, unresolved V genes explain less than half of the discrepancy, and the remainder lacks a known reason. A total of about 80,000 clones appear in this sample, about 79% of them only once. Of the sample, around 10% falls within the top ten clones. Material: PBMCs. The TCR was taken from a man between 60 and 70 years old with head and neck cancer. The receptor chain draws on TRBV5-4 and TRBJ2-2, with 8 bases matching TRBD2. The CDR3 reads CASSLNSGMNTGELFF. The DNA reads TGTGCCAGCAGCCTAAATAGCGGGATGAACACCGGGGAGCTGTTTTTT.